This TCR beta chain was observed in a study of T cell responses to AZD1222 COVID-19 vaccine. Some clones are missing from TCRdb's copy, which holds only in-frame ones; the method was immunoSEQ multiplex PCR. The table includes fewer than 85,000 clones, roughly 87% detected once. The ends were cut back, 10 bases at V and 0 bases at J, with 10 bases in the middle. There are 13 residues in the CDR3. Sequenced here: peripheral blood, sampled 28 days after the second AZD1222 dose. V is TRBV12-3 or TRBV12-4 and J is TRBJ2-1; D gene ambiguous. This sequence originates from an adult who received the AZD1222 COVID-19 vaccine. The CDR3 DNA reads as TGTGCCACCACGCCTGGCTCCTACAATGAGCAGTTCTTC. Its translation is CATTPGSYNEQFF.